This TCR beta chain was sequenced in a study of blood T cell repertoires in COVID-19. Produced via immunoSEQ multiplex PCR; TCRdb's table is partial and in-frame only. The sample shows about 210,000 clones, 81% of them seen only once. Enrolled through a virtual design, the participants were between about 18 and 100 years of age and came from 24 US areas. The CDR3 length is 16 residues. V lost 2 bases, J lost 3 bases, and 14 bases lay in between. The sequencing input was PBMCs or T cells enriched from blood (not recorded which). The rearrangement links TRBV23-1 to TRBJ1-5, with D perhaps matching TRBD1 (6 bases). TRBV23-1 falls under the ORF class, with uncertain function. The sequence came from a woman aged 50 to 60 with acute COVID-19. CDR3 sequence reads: CASSQRGARHNQPQHF. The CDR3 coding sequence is TGCGCCAGCAGTCAACGGGGGGCGCGACACAATCAGCCCCAGCATTTT.